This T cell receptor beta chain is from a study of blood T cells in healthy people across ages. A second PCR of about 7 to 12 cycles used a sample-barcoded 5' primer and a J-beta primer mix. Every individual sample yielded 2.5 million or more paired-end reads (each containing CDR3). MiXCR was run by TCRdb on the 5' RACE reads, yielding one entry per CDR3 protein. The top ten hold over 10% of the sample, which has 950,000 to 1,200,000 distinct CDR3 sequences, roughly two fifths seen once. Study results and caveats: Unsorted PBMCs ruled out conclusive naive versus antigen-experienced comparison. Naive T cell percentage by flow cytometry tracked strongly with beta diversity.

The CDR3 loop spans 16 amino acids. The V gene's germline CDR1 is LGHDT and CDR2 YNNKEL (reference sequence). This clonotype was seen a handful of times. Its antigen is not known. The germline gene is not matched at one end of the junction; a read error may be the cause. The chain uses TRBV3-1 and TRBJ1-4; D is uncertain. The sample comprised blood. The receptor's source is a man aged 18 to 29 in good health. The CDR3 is CACSQGLLATNEKLFF. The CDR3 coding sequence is TGTGCCTGCAGCCAAGGCCTCCTTGCAACTAATGAAAAACTGTTTTTT. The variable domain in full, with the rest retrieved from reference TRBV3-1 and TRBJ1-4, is DTAVSQTPKYLVTQMGNDKSIKCEQNLGHDTMYWYKQDSKKFLKIMFSYNNKELIINETVPNRFSPKSPDKAHLNLHINSLELGDSAVYFCACSQGLLATNEKLFFGSGTQLSVL.